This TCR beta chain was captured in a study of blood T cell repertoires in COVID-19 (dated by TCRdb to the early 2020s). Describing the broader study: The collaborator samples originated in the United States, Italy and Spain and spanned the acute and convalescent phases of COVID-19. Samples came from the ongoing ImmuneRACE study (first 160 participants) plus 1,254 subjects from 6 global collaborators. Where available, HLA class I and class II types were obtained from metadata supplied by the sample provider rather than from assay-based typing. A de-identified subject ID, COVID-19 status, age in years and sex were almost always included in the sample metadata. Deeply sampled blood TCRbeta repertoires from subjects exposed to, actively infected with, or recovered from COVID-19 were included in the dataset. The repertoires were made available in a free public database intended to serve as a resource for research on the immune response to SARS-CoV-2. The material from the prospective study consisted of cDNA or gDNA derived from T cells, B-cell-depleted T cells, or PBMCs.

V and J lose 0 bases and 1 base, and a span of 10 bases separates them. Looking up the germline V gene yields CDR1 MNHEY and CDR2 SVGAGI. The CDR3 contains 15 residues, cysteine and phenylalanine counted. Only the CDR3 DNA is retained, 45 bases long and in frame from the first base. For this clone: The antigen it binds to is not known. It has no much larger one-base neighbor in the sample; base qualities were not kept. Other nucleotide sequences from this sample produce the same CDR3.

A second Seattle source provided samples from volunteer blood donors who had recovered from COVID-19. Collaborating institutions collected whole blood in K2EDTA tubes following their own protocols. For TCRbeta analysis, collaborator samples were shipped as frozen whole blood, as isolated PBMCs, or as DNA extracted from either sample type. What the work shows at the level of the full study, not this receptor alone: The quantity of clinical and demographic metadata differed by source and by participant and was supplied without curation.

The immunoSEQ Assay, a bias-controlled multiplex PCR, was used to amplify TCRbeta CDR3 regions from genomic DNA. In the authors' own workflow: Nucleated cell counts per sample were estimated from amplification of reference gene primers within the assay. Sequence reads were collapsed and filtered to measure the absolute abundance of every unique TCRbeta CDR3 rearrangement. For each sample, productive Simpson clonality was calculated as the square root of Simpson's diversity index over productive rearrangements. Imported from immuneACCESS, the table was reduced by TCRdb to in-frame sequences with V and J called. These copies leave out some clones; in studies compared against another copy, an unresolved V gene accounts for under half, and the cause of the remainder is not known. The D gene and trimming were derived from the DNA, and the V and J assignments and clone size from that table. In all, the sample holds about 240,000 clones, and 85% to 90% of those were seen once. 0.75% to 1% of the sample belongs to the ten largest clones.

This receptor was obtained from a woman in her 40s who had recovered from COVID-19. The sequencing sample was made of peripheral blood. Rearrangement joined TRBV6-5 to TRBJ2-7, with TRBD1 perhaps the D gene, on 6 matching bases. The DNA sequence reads TGTGCCAGCAGTTACTCGGGGACAACATCCTACGAGCAGTACTTC. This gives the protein CASSYSGTTSYEQYF.